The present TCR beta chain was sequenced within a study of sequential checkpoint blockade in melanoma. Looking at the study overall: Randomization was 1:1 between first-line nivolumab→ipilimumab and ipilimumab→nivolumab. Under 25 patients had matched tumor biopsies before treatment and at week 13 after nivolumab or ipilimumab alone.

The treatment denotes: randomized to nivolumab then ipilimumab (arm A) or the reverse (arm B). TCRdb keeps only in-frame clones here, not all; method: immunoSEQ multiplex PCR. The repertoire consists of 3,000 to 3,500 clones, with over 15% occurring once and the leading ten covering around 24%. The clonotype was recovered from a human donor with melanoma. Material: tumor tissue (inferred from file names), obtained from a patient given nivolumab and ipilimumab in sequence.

The DNA of the CDR3 is TGTGCCAGCAGTCAGACCCAGGGAGGCGAAAAACTGTTTTTT. Amino acid sequence: CASSQTQGGEKLFF. This chain connects TRBV6-8 to TRBJ1-4, with D tentatively TRBD1 (5 bases). Trimming cost V 5 bases and J 8 bases, with 15 bases left between them. CDR1 is MNHGY, CDR2 SAAAGT, per germline. The CDR3 runs 14 residues.